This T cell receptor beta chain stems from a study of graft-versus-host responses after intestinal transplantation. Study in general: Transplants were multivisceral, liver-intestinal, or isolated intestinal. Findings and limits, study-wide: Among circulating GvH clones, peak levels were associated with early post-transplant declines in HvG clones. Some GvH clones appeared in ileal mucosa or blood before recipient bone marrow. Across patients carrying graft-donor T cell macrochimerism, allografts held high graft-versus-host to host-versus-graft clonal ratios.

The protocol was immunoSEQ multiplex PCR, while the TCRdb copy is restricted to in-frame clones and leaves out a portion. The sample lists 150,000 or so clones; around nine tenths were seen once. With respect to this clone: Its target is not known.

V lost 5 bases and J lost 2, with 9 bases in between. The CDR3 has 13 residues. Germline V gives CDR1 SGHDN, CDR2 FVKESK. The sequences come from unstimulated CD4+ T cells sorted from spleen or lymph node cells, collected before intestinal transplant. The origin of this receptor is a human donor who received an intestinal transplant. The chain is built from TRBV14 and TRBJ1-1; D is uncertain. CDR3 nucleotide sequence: TGTGCCAGCAGCGTCAAAACTAACACTGAAGCTTTCTTT. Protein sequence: CASSVKTNTEAFF.